The 23 T cell receptor beta chains listed next were all sequenced from one sample in a study of cytomegalovirus exposure and HLA in healthy donors. Sequencing used immunoSEQ multiplex PCR; TCRdb keeps in-frame clones, though not all of them. The sample lists approximately 140,000 clones; 80% to 90% were seen once. The specimen was PBMCs. Receptors were obtained from a woman under 30 in good health and CMV-seropositive.

V and J are TRBV28 and TRBJ2-1; weak D call: TRBD2 (5 bases). V lost 3 bases to trimming and J lost 8 bases, with 8 bases between them. The CDR3 runs 12 residues. Germline CDR1 is MDHEN and CDR2 is SYDVKM. CDR3 loop: CASSFLADEQFF. Here the CDR3 DNA reads TGTGCCAGCAGTTTCCTAGCCGATGAGCAGTTCTTC. The full variable domain, with the rest looked up from reference TRBV28 and TRBJ2-1, is DVKVTQSSRYLVKRTGEKVFLECVQDMDHENMFWYRQDPGLGLRLIYFSYDVKMKEKGDIPEGYSVSREKKERFSLILESASTNQTSMYLCASSFLADEQFFGPGTRLTVL.

This chain joins TRBV19 and TRBJ2-4; 7 bases align to TRBD2. The J segment lost 1 base and the V segment lost 6 bases, leaving 6 bases of the junction unmatched. The CDR3 contains 15 residues. CDR1 and CDR2 from the germline V gene are LNHDA and SQIVND (reference sequence). The CDR3 nucleotides are TGTGCCAGTAGCAACACGGGGGGTGCCAAAAACATTCAGTACTTC. Protein product: CASSNTGGAKNIQYF. The whole variable domain, filled in from reference TRBV19 and TRBJ2-4, reads DGGITQSPKYLFRKEGQNVTLSCEQNLNHDAMYWYRQDPGQGLRLIYYSQIVNDFQKGDIAEGYSVSREKKESFPLTVTSAQKNPTAFYLCASSNTGGAKNIQYFGAGTRLSVL.

DNA of the CDR3: TGTGCCATCAGTCAGGACAGGAATCAGCCCCAGCATTTT. Translated: CAISQDRNQPQHF. The chain uses TRBV10-3 and TRBJ1-5; 7 nucleotides line up with TRBD1. Germline V CDR1 and CDR2: ENHRY, SYGVKD. With V trimmed by 5 bases and J by 4 bases, 2 bases remained unmatched. The CDR3 has 13 residues.

The gene calls are TRBV19 and TRBJ1-5; D remains unclear. With 3 bases removed from V and 0 bases from J, the gap between germline ends came to 9 bases. The CDR3 consists of 15 residues. Per the germline V gene, CDR1 is LNHDA and CDR2 is SQIVND (reference sequence). CDR3 protein: CASSISQNSNQPQHF. The CDR3 DNA reads TGTGCCAGTAGTATTTCACAGAATAGCAATCAGCCCCAGCATTTT.

The chain links TRBV10-3 to TRBJ1-2, with TRBD1 matching 8 bases. The CDR3 covers 16 residues. Germline V gene data show CDR1 as ENHRY and CDR2 as SYGVKD. Trimming removed 0 bases from V and 5 bases from J; junction bases left unmatched: 8. Here the CDR3 reads CAISESDRGLTYGYTF. CDR3 nucleotide sequence: TGTGCCATCAGTGAGTCCGACAGGGGCCTTACGTATGGCTACACCTTC.

The V and J genes are TRBV4-3 and TRBJ2-7, with 10 bases that match TRBD2. Germline lookup yields CDR1 LGHNA and CDR2 YSLEER. The V segment lost 0 bases and the J segment 2 bases; nucleotides outside the gene matches: 1. CDR3 length: 15 amino acids. This CDR3 is CASSQESGGAYEQYF. DNA for the CDR3: TGCGCCAGCAGCCAAGAGAGCGGGGGGGCCTACGAGCAGTACTTC.

V is TRBV6-5 and J is TRBJ1-2; unclear D gene. The CDR3 runs 13 residues. The V end lost 5 bases, the J end lost 6 bases, and 13 bases lay between the germline ends. The germline CDR1 and CDR2 sequences are MNHEY and SVGAGI. The CDR3 region has the DNA TGTGCCAGCAGTCCCCAGCCCCTAGATGGCTACACCTTC. Translation: CASSPQPLDGYTF.

Comment on this clone: The junction departs from germline at one end; a sequencing error may be responsible. This rearrangement joins TRBV7-7 to TRBJ2-1; TRBD2 matches 9 bases. The germline CDR1 and CDR2 sequences are SSHAT and FNYEAQ (reference sequence). This CDR3 has 18 amino acids. The CDR3 here is CASSPLPGLRGGYNEQFF. For the CDR3, the DNA is TGTGCTAGCAGCCCACTGCCCGGTTTGCGGGGGGGCTACAATGAGCAGTTCTTC.

Notes on this clone: This specimen includes other DNA sequences encoding the same CDR3. Written as DNA, the CDR3 is TGTGCCTGGAGTCCCGGCTCTGGAAACACCATATATTTT. This sequence encodes CAWSPGSGNTIYF. V gene TRBV30 combines with J gene TRBJ1-3; D unclear. Germline V gene data show CDR1 as GTSNPN and CDR2 as SVGIG (reference sequence). This CDR3 has 13 residues. Trimming stripped 2 bases from V and 0 bases from J, with 5 bases between.

This rearrangement joins TRBV7-9 to TRBJ2-7; weak D call: TRBD1 (5 bases). The CDR3 runs 19 residues. V was cut by 5 bases and J by 2 bases, with 28 bases left in between. Germline assignment: CDR1 SEHNR and CDR2 FQNEAQ (reference sequence). CDR3 in DNA: TGTGCCAGCAGCCCGTACCAGGGTACAGAAACGAGTTATGCCTACGAGCAGTACTTC. It codes for CASSPYQGTETSYAYEQYF.

J is TRBJ1-1 and V is TRBV28, with 7 bases aligning to TRBD1. Germline V gene lookup returns CDR1 MDHEN and CDR2 SYDVKM. This CDR3 is 14 amino acids long. V gave up 6 bases and J gave up 6 bases; unmatched junction bases: 10. CDR3 sequence: CASRRGQRVAEAFF. As DNA, the CDR3 is TGTGCCAGCAGACGGGGACAGCGCGTCGCTGAAGCTTTCTTT.

The chain uses TRBV28 and TRBJ1-2, with 7 bases lining up with TRBD1. Germline loops: CDR1 MDHEN, CDR2 SYDVKM. Trimming took 3 bases from V and 1 from J; bases not matched to a gene: 5. CDR3 length equals 15 residues. CDR3 residues: CASSLEGAGNYGYTF. As DNA, the CDR3 is TGTGCCAGCAGTTTGGAGGGGGCGGGTAACTATGGCTACACCTTC.

The V gene is TRBV10-3, the J gene TRBJ2-7; 7 positions match TRBD1. V shed 11 bases and J 0 bases; nucleotides not matched to a gene: 7. This CDR3 comprises 13 residues. Germline CDR1 reads ENHRY; CDR2 reads SYGVKD. The CDR3 reads CAVGTASSYEQYF. The CDR3 bases are TGTGCCGTCGGGACAGCGAGCTCCTACGAGCAGTACTTC.

The chain is built from TRBV4-3 and TRBJ1-4; the D is unclear. Trimming stripped 3 bases from V and 0 bases from J, with 8 bases between. Germline CDR1 is LGHNA and CDR2 is YSLEER. This CDR3 comprises 15 residues. The CDR3 sequence: CASSQGFATNEKLFF. For the CDR3, the DNA is TGCGCCAGCAGCCAGGGCTTTGCAACTAATGAAAAACTGTTTTTT.

The J gene is TRBJ2-3, the V gene TRBV5-6, with D perhaps TRBD2 (7 bases). The germline gives CDR1 SGHDT, CDR2 YYEEEE. With 4 bases removed from V and 3 bases from J, the gap between germline ends came to 15 bases. This CDR3 has 15 amino acids. The CDR3 nucleotides read TGTGCCAGCAGCATTCGGGGGGCTGGGACAGATACGCAGTATTTT. Its translation is CASSIRGAGTDTQYF.

The chain combines TRBV2 with TRBJ2-1, with a possible D match to TRBD2 (6 bases). There are 15 residues in the CDR3. V dropped 6 bases and J dropped 5 bases, with 17 bases sitting between them. Germline V gene lookup returns CDR1 SNHLY and CDR2 FYNNEI. The CDR3 coding sequence is TGTGCCAGCAGCCTGGGACTCTCGCCCCACAATGAGCAGTTCTTC. Protein product: CASSLGLSPHNEQFF. Full variable domain (rest looked up from reference TRBV2 and TRBJ2-1): EPEVTQTPSHQVTQMGQEVILRCVPISNHLYFYWYRQILGQKVEFLVSFYNNEISEKSEIFDDQFSVERPDGSNFTLKIRSTKLEDSAMYFCASSLGLSPHNEQFFGPGTRLTVL.

V gene TRBV28 combines with J gene TRBJ2-2, with D perhaps matching TRBD2 (5 bases). V was trimmed by 8 bases and J by 6 bases, leaving 16 bases between them. The CDR3 contains 14 residues. Germline V gene data show CDR1 as MDHEN and CDR2 as SYDVKM. The CDR3 is CASSGLRDAGELFF. In nucleotides, the CDR3 is TGTGCCAGCTCTGGTCTACGGGATGCCGGGGAGCTGTTTTTT.

This chain uses TRBV10-3 with TRBJ1-4; 9 bases are shared with TRBD1. The V gene end was trimmed by 8 bases and the J gene end by 7 bases; junction bases not matched to a gene: 5. CDR3 length equals 13 residues. Germline V gene data show CDR1 as ENHRY and CDR2 as SYGVKD. CDR3 amino acids: CAIGQGLGEKLFF. The CDR3 DNA is TGTGCCATCGGACAGGGGTTAGGTGAAAAACTGTTTTTT.

V usage is TRBV28 and J usage is TRBJ1-2, with TRBD1 identical over 9 bases. Germline V gene lookup returns CDR1 MDHEN and CDR2 SYDVKM. The V and J ends lost 6 bases and 4 bases, in that order; junction bases with no gene match: 18. The CDR3 length is 18 residues. The CDR3 DNA sequence: TGTGCCAGCAGGCAAAGTGCGGAACTCGGGACAGGGACCTATGGCTACACCTTC. Protein product: CASRQSAELGTGTYGYTF.

The chain joins TRBV28 to TRBJ2-3; TRBD2 matches 9 bases. CDR1 is MDHEN and CDR2 is SYDVKM in the germline V gene. Germline trimming cut 5 bases from V and 2 bases from J; bases unmatched to any gene: 8. The CDR3 has 16 residues. DNA for the CDR3: TGTGCCAGCAGTGTCCCTAGCGGGAAATACACAGATACGCAGTATTTT. Its protein is CASSVPSGKYTDTQYF.

CDR3 sequence (DNA): TGTGCCAGTAGTAGGGACATGTATGAAAAACTGTTTTTT. Translated: CASSRDMYEKLFF. The chain has TRBV19 and TRBJ1-4; D possibly corresponds to TRBD1 (6 bases). The CDR3 has 13 amino acids. V gave up 4 bases and J gave up 6 bases, with 9 bases separating them. Germline CDR1 LNHDA, CDR2 SQIVND (reference sequence). The entire variable domain, with the rest obtained from reference TRBV19 and TRBJ1-4, is as follows: DGGITQSPKYLFRKEGQNVTLSCEQNLNHDAMYWYRQDPGQGLRLIYYSQIVNDFQKGDIAEGYSVSREKKESFPLTVTSAQKNPTAFYLCASSRDMYEKLFFGSGTQLSVL.

The genes are TRBV29-1 and TRBJ2-7; TRBD1 matches at 10 bases. Germline V lookup: CDR1 SQVTM, CDR2 ANQGSEA. This CDR3 has 16 residues. V trimming: 4 bases; J trimming: 2 bases; junction bases outside the gene matches: 11. CDR3 region: CSVVGPRDRGTYEQYF. For the CDR3, the DNA is TGCAGCGTTGTAGGACCCCGGGACAGGGGCACCTACGAGCAGTACTTC.

The V and J genes are TRBV29-1 and TRBJ2-2; the D gene is possibly TRBD2 (5 bases). The germline gives CDR1 SQVTM, CDR2 ANQGSEA. The CDR3 loop spans 14 amino acids. The germline V and J ends were trimmed by 1 base and 5 bases, with 11 bases remaining between them. The CDR3 bases are TGCAGCGTTGAAGGCCGGGGTCGGACCGGGGAGCTGTTTTTT. The encoded protein is CSVEGRGRTGELFF.